The clone carrying this T cell receptor beta chain was seen only a few times. The multiple sclerosis control group consisted of treatment-naive patients whose relapsing-remitting disease, which was either stable or active, fulfilled revised McDonald criteria. These data originate in a study of CD8 T cells in Susac syndrome. The authors reverse transcribed roughly 0.5 to 1 ug RNA with random hexamers. TCRdb re-called the immunoSEQ multiplex PCR reads with MiXCR, one entry per CDR3 protein. In the table there are 150,000 to 200,000 distinct CDR3 sequences, about 95% of which are singletons. The CDR3 runs to 13 residues. The germline V and J ends were trimmed by 4 bases and 3 bases, with 13 bases remaining between them. CDR1 is DFQATT, CDR2 SNEGSKA, per germline (reference sequence).

Sequenced sample: CD4+ T cells from PBMCs. The sequence came from a human donor with multiple sclerosis. This chain connects TRBV20-1 to TRBJ2-7; D possibly corresponds to TRBD2 (5 bases). The CDR3 region is CSATAGLLYEQYF. CDR3 nucleotides: TGCAGTGCTACTGCTGGACTCCTCTACGAGCAGTACTTC.